These 31 T cell receptor beta chains originate from one sample sequenced in a study of T cells after posttransplantation cyclophosphamide. Here immunoSEQ multiplex PCR was the method, and the copy in TCRdb shows in-frame clones only, minus some. The sample contains around 3,500 clones, more than 65% of which appear only once. Sequencing was carried out using CD8+ T cells sorted from bone marrow. The receptor source for this set is a woman in her fifties or sixties in good health, CMV-negative, and a related stem cell transplant donor.

The rearrangement links TRBV19 to TRBJ1-5, with 8 bases aligning to TRBD1. V lost 3 bases, J lost 6 bases, and 7 bases stayed unmatched. Per germline, CDR1 LNHDA and CDR2 SQIVND (reference sequence). This CDR3 comprises 15 residues. The CDR3 DNA reads TGTGCCAGTAGTATCGGGACAGGAGGGCCTCAGCCCCAGCATTTT. Its protein is CASSIGTGGPQPQHF.

The chain couples TRBV10-3 to TRBJ2-1; 10 bases fit TRBD2. Per the germline V gene, CDR1 is ENHRY and CDR2 is SYGVKD. Trimming removed 7 bases from V and 6 bases from J; junction bases left unmatched: 3. The CDR3 is 13 amino acids. The CDR3 loop is CAIKGTSANEQFF. The CDR3 nucleotides read TGTGCCATCAAGGGGACTAGCGCCAATGAGCAGTTCTTC.

This chain links TRBV7-9 with TRBJ1-1; D possibly corresponds to TRBD1 (6 bases). The V end lost 5 bases, the J end lost 3 bases, and 13 bases lay between the germline ends. There are 14 residues in the CDR3. Germline V CDR1 and CDR2: SEHNR, FQNEAQ (reference sequence). CDR3 loop: CASSGGGRDTEAFF. DNA for the CDR3: TGTGCCAGCAGCGGGGGGGGCAGAGACACTGAAGCTTTCTTT.

In this sample, this clone is hyperexpanded. The chain links TRBV19 to TRBJ2-1, with TRBD2 matching over 12 bases. The trim removed 4 bases at V and 6 bases at J, leaving 4 bases unmatched. Looked up from germline, CDR1 is LNHDA and CDR2 is SQIVND (reference sequence). The CDR3 spans 15 residues. This chain's CDR3 is CASSTTSGSLNEQFF. CDR3 in DNA: TGTGCCAGTAGTACGACTAGCGGGAGTCTCAATGAGCAGTTCTTC.

The chain is built from TRBV7-6 and TRBJ2-2; TRBD1 matches 8 bases. In germline, CDR1 is SGHVS, CDR2 FNYEAQ. The CDR3 is 18 residues long. The J segment lost 4 bases and the V segment lost 1 base, leaving 11 bases of the junction unmatched. This chain's CDR3 is CASSLVAWDRRSTGELFF. The CDR3 DNA is TGTGCCAGCAGCTTAGTCGCTTGGGACAGGAGGAGCACCGGGGAGCTGTTTTTT.

V is TRBV5-5 and J is TRBJ2-1; 7 bases agree with TRBD2. V lost 5 bases to trimming and J lost 9 bases; unmatched junction nucleotides: 14. The CDR3 is 15 residues long. Germline CDR1 and CDR2: SGHKS and YYEKEE (reference sequence). The CDR3 sequence is CASREGGTSVAEQFF. The CDR3 nucleotides read TGTGCCAGCAGGGAGGGCGGAACTAGCGTGGCTGAGCAGTTCTTC.

The chain combines TRBV10-3 with TRBJ1-1; maybe TRBD1 (6 bases). Germline V gene sequence: CDR1 ENHRY, CDR2 SYGVKD. Trimming left V 0 bases short and J 3 bases short, with 8 bases between. This CDR3 is built from 14 residues. This CDR3 is CAISESGGYTEAFF. CDR3 bases: TGTGCCATCAGTGAGTCTGGGGGCTACACTGAAGCTTTCTTT.

The chain links TRBV27 to TRBJ2-7, with a weak D call TRBD2 (6 bases). Per germline, CDR1 MNHEY and CDR2 SMNVEV (reference sequence). This CDR3 comprises 12 residues. V dropped 6 bases and J dropped 5 bases, with 11 bases sitting between them. The CDR3 spells CASSLGGNEQYF. The CDR3 DNA sequence: TGTGCCAGCAGCCTCGGGGGAAACGAGCAGTACTTC.

This chain joins TRBV4-3 and TRBJ1-2, with 12 nucleotides matching TRBD1. Germline CDR1 and CDR2: LGHNA and YSLEER. CDR3 length: 15 amino acids. V was pared by 0 bases and J by 7 bases, with 3 bases of the junction left unmatched. The CDR3 here is CASSQDEGQGAGYTF. In nucleotides, the CDR3 is TGCGCCAGCAGCCAAGATGAGGGACAGGGGGCTGGCTACACCTTC.

This rearrangement joins TRBV11-2 to TRBJ2-1; D is unclear. CDR1 SGHAT and CDR2 FQNNGV come from the germline V gene. V was shortened by 0 bases and J by 3 bases, with 9 bases between the two germline ends. This CDR3 has 15 residues. The CDR3 nucleotides are TGTGCCAGCAGCTTAGATCGTGGGCACTACAATGAGCAGTTCTTC. The encoded protein is CASSLDRGHYNEQFF.

V and J are TRBV6-5 and TRBJ1-2, with D uncertain. The CDR3 is made up of 13 amino acids. Germline CDR1 MNHEY, CDR2 SVGAGI. The ends were cut back, 4 bases at V and 0 bases at J, with 6 bases in the middle. The CDR3 reads CASSLSSNYGYTF. The CDR3 coding sequence is TGTGCCAGCAGTTTGTCCTCTAACTATGGCTACACCTTC.

The chain is built from TRBV28 and TRBJ2-7; tentatively, D is TRBD2 (5 bases). Between the trimmed V and J ends, which lost 6 bases and 0 bases, there was a span of 12 bases. Germline assignment: CDR1 MDHEN and CDR2 SYDVKM. The CDR3 is 14 amino acids. The CDR3 region has the DNA TGTGCCAGCAGACGGGAAGAGAGCTCCTACGAGCAGTACTTC. Protein: CASRREESSYEQYF. Looking up the rest from reference TRBV28 and TRBJ2-7 gives the full variable domain: DVKVTQSSRYLVKRTGEKVFLECVQDMDHENMFWYRQDPGLGLRLIYFSYDVKMKEKGDIPEGYSVSREKKERFSLILESASTNQTSMYLCASRREESSYEQYFGPGTRLTVT.

The rearrangement uses TRBV7-8 and TRBJ2-5; tentative D call: TRBD2 (5 bases). The CDR3 runs 14 residues. Germline CDR1 reads SGHVS; CDR2 reads FQNEAQ. The ends were cut back, 7 bases at V and 3 bases at J, with 15 bases in the middle. In nucleotides, the CDR3 is TGTGCCAGCACCCTTTACGAGACTAAAGAGACCCAGTACTTC. This translates into CASTLYETKETQYF.

This rearrangement joins TRBV30 to TRBJ1-6, with 9 bases aligning to TRBD1. This CDR3 contains 14 residues. Germline CDR1 is GTSNPN and CDR2 is SVGIG (reference sequence). Losses at the gene ends were 1 base for V and 9 bases for J; bases not matched to a gene: 4. The chain's CDR3 is CAWSEGTGSSPLHF. The CDR3 DNA reads TGTGCCTGGAGTGAGGGGACAGGGAGTTCACCCCTCCACTTT.

The chain is built from TRBV5-5 and TRBJ1-2; D is ambiguous. This CDR3 region has 15 residues. Per germline, CDR1 SGHKS and CDR2 YYEKEE (reference sequence). V shed 0 bases and J shed 3 bases, with 12 bases lying between them. The CDR3, as DNA: TGTGCCAGCAGCTTGGCCGGACTATTAGACTATGGCTACACCTTC. It is translated as CASSLAGLLDYGYTF.

In its sample, this clone ranks as hyperexpanded. The chain carries TRBV19 and TRBJ1-5; unclear D gene. There are 13 residues in the CDR3. Germline values: CDR1 LNHDA, CDR2 SQIVND (reference sequence). Trimming stripped 2 bases from V and 6 bases from J, with 8 bases between. The CDR3 DNA follows: TGTGCCAGTAGTATAAACGTCGGTCAGCCCCAGCATTTT. Its translation is CASSINVGQPQHF. Filled out from reference TRBV19 and TRBJ1-5, the complete variable domain reads DGGITQSPKYLFRKEGQNVTLSCEQNLNHDAMYWYRQDPGQGLRLIYYSQIVNDFQKGDIAEGYSVSREKKESFPLTVTSAQKNPTAFYLCASSINVGQPQHFGDGTRLSIL.

The chain combines TRBV5-4 with TRBJ2-5, with unresolved D. Germline V gene data show CDR1 as SGHNT and CDR2 as YYREEE (reference sequence). V dropped 2 bases and J dropped 3 bases, with 14 bases sitting between them. This CDR3 contains 15 residues. CDR3 protein: CASSFDGRSKETQYF. The CDR3, as DNA: TGTGCCAGCAGCTTCGATGGGCGCAGTAAAGAGACCCAGTACTTC.

DNA of the CDR3: TGTGCCAGCAGCGTAGTTGGTAGCGGGTGGCGTCGAGAGACCCAGTACTTC. Translation gives CASSVVGSGWRRETQYF. The chain carries TRBV9 and TRBJ2-5; 7 nucleotides line up with TRBD2. CDR1 is SGDLS, CDR2 YYNGEE, per germline. The CDR3 has 17 residues. The junction had 12 bases not matched to a gene; V was cut back by 0 bases and J by 4 bases.

The CDR3 loop is CASSPENTNTGELFF. The CDR3 nucleotides are TGTGCCAGCAGTCCGGAGAATACGAACACCGGGGAGCTGTTTTTT. The chain couples TRBV28 to TRBJ2-2; no definite D call. V dropped 5 bases and J dropped 0 bases, with 10 bases sitting between them. This CDR3 is built from 15 residues. CDR1 is MDHEN and CDR2 is SYDVKM in the germline V gene.

The chain carries TRBV5-1 and TRBJ2-5, with TRBD1 identical over 8 bases. The CDR3 extends over 13 amino acids. V shed 7 bases, J shed 5 bases, and the junction held 7 bases outside the gene matches. CDR1 is SGHRS, CDR2 YFSETQ, per germline. The CDR3 here is CASELTGEETQYF. The CDR3 bases are TGCGCCAGCGAATTGACAGGGGAGGAGACCCAGTACTTC.

Regarding this clone: The junction differs from germline at one of its ends, possibly a read error. The chain couples TRBV7-7 to TRBJ2-1, with 10 bases lining up with TRBD1. Germline CDR1 SSHAT, CDR2 FNYEAQ (reference sequence). This CDR3 has 15 residues. The CDR3 reads CASSLDRGLGNEQFF. The CDR3 region has the DNA TGTGCTAGCAGCTTAGACAGGGGGCTCGGCAATGAGCAGTTCTTC.

This clone has only one observation. This sequence joins TRBV14 and TRBJ2-2; tentative D call: TRBD2 (5 bases). Between the trimmed V and J ends, which lost 4 bases and 4 bases, there was a span of 19 bases. Germline CDR1 and CDR2: SGHDN and FVKESK. The CDR3 contains 17 residues. The CDR3 DNA reads as TGTGCCAGCAGCCCTCGGGGATCGGGGATCTTCACCGGGGAGCTGTTTTTT. Protein: CASSPRGSGIFTGELFF.

The chain carries TRBV6-1 and TRBJ2-1, with D hard to call. The CDR3 loop spans 12 amino acids. Germline CDR1 is MNHNS and CDR2 is SASEGT. The V gene lost 6 bases and the J gene lost 6 bases, with 9 bases spanning the gap. The CDR3 nucleotides read TGTGCCAGCAGGTTAGCAACCAATGAGCAGTTCTTC. It yields the protein CASRLATNEQFF.

The chain has TRBV2 and TRBJ1-1, with unresolved D. Trimming left V 3 bases short and J 0 bases short, with 11 bases between. Per the germline V gene, CDR1 is SNHLY and CDR2 is FYNNEI. The length of the CDR3 is 15 residues. CDR3 nucleotides: TGTGCCAGCAGTGATGGGCCCGGGATGAACACTGAAGCTTTCTTT. Translating it yields CASSDGPGMNTEAFF.

This chain joins TRBV7-9 and TRBJ1-2, with D perhaps TRBD1 (5 bases). The germline CDR1 and CDR2 sequences are SEHNR and FQNEAQ (reference sequence). The CDR3 loop spans 12 amino acids. The V gene lost 7 bases and the J gene lost 2 bases, with 8 bases spanning the gap. CDR3 sequence reads: CASTSGNYGYTF. The CDR3 DNA sequence: TGTGCCAGCACGTCAGGGAACTATGGCTACACCTTC.

V usage is TRBV9 and J usage is TRBJ2-1; 12 nucleotides align to TRBD2. CDR1 and CDR2 from the germline V gene are SGDLS and YYNGEE. V lost 4 bases, J lost 6 bases, and 5 bases stayed unmatched. There are 15 residues in the CDR3. This chain's CDR3 is CASSTPGLAGNEQFF. The CDR3 nucleotides are TGTGCCAGCAGCACCCCGGGACTAGCGGGCAATGAGCAGTTCTTC.

The chain links TRBV9 to TRBJ2-1, with D maybe TRBD1 (7 bases). The CDR3 contains 14 residues. Germline CDR1 reads SGDLS; CDR2 reads YYNGEE. Trimming took off 3 bases at V and 8 bases at J, with 15 bases between the two ends. CDR3 sequence (DNA): TGTGCCAGCAGCGGCGGGACAGACCCCTATGAGCAGTTCTTC. Its protein is CASSGGTDPYEQFF.

The rearrangement uses TRBV5-1 and TRBJ2-5; tentatively, D is TRBD2 (5 bases). V was shortened by 4 bases and J by 2 bases, with 18 bases between the two germline ends. Germline V gene sequence: CDR1 SGHRS, CDR2 YFSETQ. The CDR3 consists of 16 residues. The CDR3 reads CASSPKPGVGQETQYF. The CDR3 DNA follows: TGCGCCAGCAGCCCTAAGCCCGGGGTTGGGCAAGAGACCCAGTACTTC.

This chain links TRBV21-1 with TRBJ2-4; the table assigns TRBD1, which was not confirmed against the DNA. TRBV21-1 is listed as a pseudogene. The length of the CDR3 is 20 residues. Written as DNA, the CDR3 is TGTGCCAGCAGCAACACCCCAGGGGGCCCATCCCATACGGCCAAAAACATTCAGTACTTC. This translates into CASSNTPGGPSHTAKNIQYF.

The chain is built from TRBV7-8 and TRBJ2-7, with D possibly being TRBD2 (5 bases). Trimming cost V 2 bases and J 5 bases, with 16 bases left between them. The germline V gene has CDR1 SGHVS and CDR2 FQNEAQ. This CDR3 spans 15 amino acids. This CDR3 is CASSLYRGAVDEQYF. The CDR3, as DNA: TGTGCCAGCAGCTTATATCGGGGAGCGGTGGACGAGCAGTACTTC.

Only a few counts were recorded for this clone. This chain joins TRBV19 and TRBJ2-1; 10 bases map to TRBD2. V trimming: 6 bases; J trimming: 2 bases; junction bases outside the gene matches: 4. This CDR3 is built from 15 residues. Germline CDR1 and CDR2: LNHDA and SQIVND (reference sequence). The CDR3: CASRITSGAYNEQFF. The CDR3, as DNA: TGTGCCAGTAGAATAACTAGCGGGGCCTACAATGAGCAGTTCTTC.